The clone carrying this T cell receptor (beta chain) was counted a single time. Its antigen is unidentified. This record comes from a study of CD8 T cell repertoires and HIV-1 epitope variants. Study details: Epitopes were three Gag families plus Nef HW9 and YT9.

Only in-frame clones appear in the TCRdb table, and some are missing; sequencing was by immunoSEQ multiplex PCR. The table includes roughly 5,200 clones, around 71% detected once. The CDR3 loop spans 15 amino acids. Germline V gives CDR1 SGHRS, CDR2 YFSETQ. Between the trimmed V and J ends, which lost 5 bases and 2 bases, there was a span of 16 bases. The clonotype comes from a male donor with HIV. Sequencing used cultured CD8+ T cells derived from PBMCs. The V call is TRBV5-1, the J call TRBJ1-1; D unclear. This chain's CDR3 is CASSSLGITNTEAFF. DNA of the CDR3: TGCGCCAGCAGTTCCTTGGGCATTACAAACACTGAAGCTTTCTTT.